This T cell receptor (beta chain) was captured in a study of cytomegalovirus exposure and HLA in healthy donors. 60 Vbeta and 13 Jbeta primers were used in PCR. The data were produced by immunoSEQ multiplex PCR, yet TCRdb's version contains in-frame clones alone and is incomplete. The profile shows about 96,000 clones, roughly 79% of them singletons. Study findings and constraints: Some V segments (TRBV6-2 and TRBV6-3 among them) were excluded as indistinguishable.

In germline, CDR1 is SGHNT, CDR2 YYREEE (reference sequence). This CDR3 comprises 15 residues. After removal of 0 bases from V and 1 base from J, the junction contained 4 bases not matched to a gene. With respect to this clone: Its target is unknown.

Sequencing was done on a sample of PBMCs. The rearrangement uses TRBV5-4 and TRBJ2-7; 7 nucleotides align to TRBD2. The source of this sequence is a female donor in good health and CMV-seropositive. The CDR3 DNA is TGTGCCAGCAGCTTGGGCCTAGCGGAATCCTACGAGCAGTACTTC. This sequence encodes CASSLGLAESYEQYF.